This passage covers 21 T cell receptor beta chains from one sample sequenced in a study of cytomegalovirus exposure and HLA in healthy donors. Primers for the PCR totalled 60 Vbeta and 13 Jbeta. The table came from immunoSEQ multiplex PCR; TCRdb's copy has only in-frame clones and leaves some out. The table has fewer than 120,000 clones, about three quarters seen once; the top ten hold 1% to 1.5%. The material sequenced was PBMCs. Receptor source: a young woman in good health and CMV-seronegative.

The chain employs TRBV19 and TRBJ2-1; 9 positions agree with TRBD1. V gave up 10 bases and J gave up 5 bases; unmatched junction bases: 9. This CDR3 is built from 14 residues. Germline loops: CDR1 LNHDA, CDR2 SQIVND (reference sequence). The CDR3 loop reads CATNRDRVDNEQFF. The CDR3 nucleotides are TGTGCCACTAACCGGGACAGGGTGGACAATGAGCAGTTCTTC.

The V call is TRBV6-5, the J call TRBJ2-5; 8 bases align to TRBD1. J lost 7 bases, V lost 2 bases, and 3 bases had no gene match. The CDR3 is made up of 13 amino acids. CDR1 and CDR2 (germline): MNHEY, SVGAGI. CDR3 in amino acids: CASSYGQGVTQYF. In nucleotides, the CDR3 is TGTGCCAGCAGTTACGGACAGGGTGTGACCCAGTACTTC.

The chain joins TRBV9 to TRBJ1-1; unclear D gene. CDR1 and CDR2 (germline): SGDLS, YYNGEE. Trimming cost V 3 bases and J 1 base, with 16 bases left between them. This CDR3 is 16 amino acids long. The DNA of the CDR3 is TGTGCCAGCAGCGCCGGTCACATATCGGGGAACACTGAAGCTTTCTTT. Translating it yields CASSAGHISGNTEAFF.

The chain combines TRBV2 with TRBJ1-5; 7 bases align to TRBD1. The V gene's germline CDR1 is SNHLY and CDR2 FYNNEI. The CDR3 has 15 amino acids. V lost 6 bases to trimming and J lost 11 bases; unmatched junction nucleotides: 16. The CDR3 DNA reads as TGTGCCAGCAGGGCTACGTTGGGGACAGCGCTGGCCCAGCATTTT. It encodes CASRATLGTALAQHF.

V and J are TRBV7-2 and TRBJ2-4; maybe TRBD2 (7 bases). Trimming pared 8 bases from V and 0 bases from J, leaving 17 bases between. Germline loops: CDR1 SGHTA, CDR2 FQGNSA. This CDR3 contains 16 residues. CDR3 in amino acids: CASVWEGGPAKNIQYF. CDR3 coding DNA: TGTGCCAGCGTATGGGAGGGGGGACCAGCCAAAAACATTCAGTACTTC. Filled out from reference TRBV7-2 and TRBJ2-4, the complete variable domain reads GAGVSQSPSNKVTEKGKDVELRCDPISGHTALYWYRQSLGQGLEFLIYFQGNSAPDKSGLPSDRFSAERTGGSVSTLTIQRTQQEDSAVYLCASVWEGGPAKNIQYFGAGTRLSVL.

The chain is built from TRBV28 and TRBJ2-1; a weak D match, TRBD2 (5 bases). This CDR3 has 16 residues. V shed 7 bases and J shed 2 bases, with 18 bases lying between them. The V gene's germline CDR1 is MDHEN and CDR2 SYDVKM. CDR3 sequence: CASTRVDAGTYNEQFF. DNA of the CDR3: TGTGCCAGCACACGGGTGGACGCGGGTACCTACAATGAGCAGTTCTTC.

A few counts support this clone. This rearrangement joins TRBV28 to TRBJ2-1; D gene uncertain. Germline CDR1 and CDR2: MDHEN and SYDVKM. The germline V and J ends were trimmed by 6 bases and 10 bases, with 16 bases remaining between them. The CDR3 loop spans 13 amino acids. The CDR3 sequence: CASRSQRRIEQFF. The CDR3 nucleotides are TGTGCCAGCAGATCCCAGCGTAGAATCGAGCAGTTCTTC.

J is TRBJ1-2 and V is TRBV2; D call uncertain. Germline V gives CDR1 SNHLY, CDR2 FYNNEI. Trimming pared 5 bases from V and 1 base from J, leaving 8 bases between. The length of the CDR3 is 13 residues. For the CDR3, the DNA is TGTGCCAGCAGTCAAGACAATAACTATGGCTACACCTTC. Protein sequence: CASSQDNNYGYTF.

J is TRBJ1-4 and V is TRBV30; D gene ambiguous. Germline lookup yields CDR1 GTSNPN and CDR2 SVGIG (reference sequence). Trimming took off 1 base at V and 11 bases at J, with 11 bases between the two ends. This CDR3 is built from 12 residues. CDR3 in amino acids: CAWSGQVRKLFF. The CDR3, as DNA: TGTGCCTGGAGTGGCCAAGTACGGAAACTGTTTTTT.

This clone appeared a few times. The chain uses TRBV27 and TRBJ1-2; D call uncertain. Per the germline V gene, CDR1 is MNHEY and CDR2 is SMNVEV (reference sequence). This CDR3 contains 13 residues. Trimming shortened V by 5 bases and J by 2 bases, and 9 bases separated the two germline ends. CDR3 nucleotides: TGTGCCAGCAGTCCTAATCCCAACTATGGCTACACCTTC. Protein product: CASSPNPNYGYTF.

The chain links TRBV7-9 to TRBJ2-2; possibly TRBD2 for D (5 bases). The CDR3 is 16 amino acids. The V end lost 5 bases, the J end lost 2 bases, and 15 bases lay between the germline ends. CDR1 is SEHNR and CDR2 is FQNEAQ in the germline V gene (reference sequence). The CDR3 coding sequence is TGTGCCAGCAGCCCCGGGATCCCAGTCAACACCGGGGAGCTGTTTTTT. Translation gives CASSPGIPVNTGELFF.

The chain employs TRBV7-7 and TRBJ1-4; D gene ambiguous. Germline V CDR1 and CDR2: SSHAT, FNYEAQ (reference sequence). V was cut by 5 bases and J by 2 bases, with 15 bases left in between. CDR3 length: 16 amino acids. CDR3 in amino acids: CASSPLRGTTNEKLFF. The CDR3 region has the DNA TGTGCCAGCAGCCCGCTTCGTGGCACGACTAATGAAAAACTGTTTTTT.

The rearrangement uses TRBV28 and TRBJ1-5; D is undetermined. The CDR3 sequence is 12 residues long. From germline, CDR1 is MDHEN and CDR2 SYDVKM. Between the trimmed V and J ends, which lost 6 bases and 6 bases, there was a span of 9 bases. The CDR3 DNA follows: TGTGCCAGCAGGGAACCGGGTCAGCCCCAGCATTTT. It yields the protein CASREPGQPQHF.

The chain recombines TRBV7-9 with TRBJ1-2, with D possibly matching TRBD1 (5 bases). V was shortened by 8 bases and J by 3 bases, with 25 bases between the two germline ends. This CDR3 is 17 amino acids long. CDR1 is SEHNR, CDR2 FQNEAQ, per germline (reference sequence). CDR3 protein: CASGGAGEKNRYYGYTF. The CDR3 region has the DNA TGTGCCAGCGGAGGGGCAGGAGAAAAAAATCGGTACTATGGCTACACCTTC.

J is TRBJ1-2 and V is TRBV5-1; tentatively, D is TRBD1 (5 bases). The V gene's germline CDR1 is SGHRS and CDR2 YFSETQ. V was trimmed by 4 bases and J by 3 bases, leaving 10 bases between them. This CDR3 spans 13 amino acids. The CDR3 sequence: CASSPVQDYGYTF. In DNA form, the CDR3 reads TGCGCCAGCAGCCCGGTACAGGACTATGGCTACACCTTC.

This clone occurred once. This sequence joins TRBV9 and TRBJ2-5; 9 bases match TRBD1. J gave up 5 bases and V 3 bases, and 2 bases lay outside the gene matches. The CDR3 is 13 residues long. Germline lookup yields CDR1 SGDLS and CDR2 YYNGEE. The chain's CDR3 is CASSAGTGETQYF. CDR3 sequence (DNA): TGTGCCAGCAGCGCCGGGACAGGGGAGACCCAGTACTTC.

The V call is TRBV6-1, the J call TRBJ1-1, with 12 nucleotides matching TRBD1. V was pared by 6 bases and J by 1 base, with 3 bases of the junction left unmatched. Germline V lookup: CDR1 MNHNS, CDR2 SASEGT. The CDR3 spans 15 residues. CDR3 region: CASRRGQGANTEAFF. In nucleotides, the CDR3 is TGTGCCAGCAGAAGGGGACAGGGGGCGAACACTGAAGCTTTCTTT.

This chain joins TRBV29-1 and TRBJ1-2, with 7 bases identical to TRBD1. Trimming removed 6 bases from V and 4 bases from J; junction bases left unmatched: 8. CDR3 length: 13 residues. From germline, CDR1 is SQVTM and CDR2 ANQGSEA. CDR3 region: CSVPGQETYGYTF. The CDR3 nucleotides read TGCAGCGTACCCGGACAGGAGACCTATGGCTACACCTTC.

J is TRBJ2-2 and V is TRBV4-2; tentatively, D is TRBD1 (5 bases). Germline V gene data show CDR1 as LGHNA and CDR2 as YNFKEQ. Trimming removed 0 bases from V and 0 bases from J, with 14 bases in between. The CDR3 consists of 18 residues. CDR3 in amino acids: CASSQDQGDSSNTGELFF. CDR3 nucleotides: TGTGCCAGCAGCCAAGATCAAGGGGATTCCTCGAACACCGGGGAGCTGTTTTTT.

V gene TRBV5-1 combines with J gene TRBJ2-2; TRBD2 matches 9 bases. With V trimmed by 4 bases and J by 7 bases, 8 bases remained unmatched. This CDR3 region has 15 residues. Germline loops: CDR1 SGHRS, CDR2 YFSETQ. The CDR3 sequence is CASSPSGLAGGELFF. In nucleotides, the CDR3 is TGCGCCAGCAGCCCCTCGGGACTAGCAGGCGGGGAGCTGTTTTTT.

This chain uses TRBV30 with TRBJ1-2; 10 bases fit TRBD1. The CDR3 is 15 amino acids. Germline assignment: CDR1 GTSNPN and CDR2 SVGIG (reference sequence). The ends lost 3 bases at V and 6 bases at J; junction bases unmatched: 10. In DNA, the CDR3 is TGTGCCTGGAGCCCGAGGACAGGGGGATCCAATGGCTACACCTTC. Translated: CAWSPRTGGSNGYTF.